Shown below are 18 T cell receptor beta chains from a single sample sequenced in a study of blood T cell repertoires in COVID-19. Clones were read by immunoSEQ multiplex PCR, and TCRdb kept only the in-frame ones, dropping some. The sample has about 100,000 clones, roughly 87% seen once. The source material was peripheral blood. The receptors here all came from a young man in a cohort sampled during active COVID-19.

J is TRBJ2-7 and V is TRBV7-8; weak D call: TRBD2 (5 bases). CDR1 is SGHVS, CDR2 FQNEAQ, per germline. The CDR3 sequence is 15 residues long. With 2 bases removed from V and 2 bases from J, the gap between germline ends came to 13 bases. CDR3 sequence (DNA): TGTGCCAGCAGCTTAACGCCGGGGAGAACCTACGAGCAGTACTTC. Translated, it gives CASSLTPGRTYEQYF. The whole variable domain, remainder taken from reference TRBV7-8 and TRBJ2-7, is GAGVSQSPRYKVAKRGQDVALRCDPISGHVSLFWYQQALGQGPEFLTYFQNEAQLDKSGLPSDRFFAERPEGSVSTLKIQRTQQEDSAVYLCASSLTPGRTYEQYFGPGTRLTVT.

The DNA for the CDR3 is TGTGCCAGCAGCCTCACAGGGGGCGCCGTTGGAAACACCATATATTTT. The encoded protein is CASSLTGGAVGNTIYF. The rearrangement uses TRBV7-8 and TRBJ1-3; the match to TRBD1 covers 9 bases. Per the germline V gene, CDR1 is SGHVS and CDR2 is FQNEAQ. This CDR3 contains 16 residues. Trimming at V came to 5 bases and at J to 3 bases, leaving 8 bases not matched to a gene. Looking up the rest from reference TRBV7-8 and TRBJ1-3 gives the full variable domain: GAGVSQSPRYKVAKRGQDVALRCDPISGHVSLFWYQQALGQGPEFLTYFQNEAQLDKSGLPSDRFFAERPEGSVSTLKIQRTQQEDSAVYLCASSLTGGAVGNTIYFGEGSWLTVV.

The J gene is TRBJ2-1, the V gene TRBV11-3, with a weak D call TRBD1 (6 bases). Per the germline V gene, CDR1 is SGHNT and CDR2 is YENEEA. V was clipped by 1 base and J by 4 bases, with 14 bases between them. This CDR3 region has 16 residues. Written as DNA, the CDR3 is TGTGCCAGCAGCTTAGCAGGGGAAGGACCGTACAATGAGCAGTTCTTC. Translating it yields CASSLAGEGPYNEQFF.

V usage is TRBV6-2 or TRBV6-3 and J usage is TRBJ2-1; D perhaps matches TRBD2 (5 bases). The CDR3 sequence is 16 residues long. The V gene's germline CDR1 is MNHEY and CDR2 SVGEGT. V was clipped by 4 bases and J by 0 bases, with 13 bases between them. CDR3 bases: TGTGCCAGCAGTTTAGACTACTGGAGCTCCTACAATGAGCAGTTCTTC. This codes for CASSLDYWSSYNEQFF.

The rearrangement links TRBV11-2 to TRBJ2-3; 11 bases fit TRBD2. The V gene end was trimmed by 0 bases and the J gene end by 8 bases; junction bases not matched to a gene: 10. From germline, CDR1 is SGHAT and CDR2 FQNNGV. The length of the CDR3 is 17 residues. The CDR3 DNA follows: TGTGCCAGCAGCTTAGAGCGATCTAGCGGGGGGCGGGGTACGCAGTATTTT. Translating gives CASSLERSSGGRGTQYF.

This chain joins TRBV6-5 and TRBJ2-6; D perhaps matches TRBD1 (6 bases). In germline, CDR1 is MNHEY, CDR2 SVGAGI. Trimming removed 4 bases from V and 1 base from J, with 11 bases in between. This CDR3 region has 16 residues. The CDR3 here is CASSSSGESGANVLTF. In DNA form, the CDR3 reads TGTGCCAGCAGTTCTTCAGGGGAGTCTGGGGCCAACGTCCTGACTTTC.

The rearrangement uses TRBV23-1 and TRBJ1-1; possibly TRBD1 for D (5 bases). TRBV23-1 belongs to the ORF category, with a function that is uncertain. V lost 3 bases, J lost 3 bases, and 17 bases lay in between. The CDR3 loop spans 16 amino acids. CDR3 protein: CASSHRSGTLDTEAFF. The CDR3 bases are TGCGCCAGCAGTCACCGCTCCGGGACTCTGGACACTGAAGCTTTCTTT.

The rearrangement links TRBV15 to TRBJ2-1; D may be TRBD2 (6 bases). Germline values: CDR1 LNHNV, CDR2 YYDKDF (reference sequence). The V end lost 1 base, the J end lost 0 bases, and 7 bases lay between the germline ends. The CDR3 covers 15 residues. CDR3 coding DNA: TGTGCCACCAGCAGAGTGGGGGGCTCCTACAATGAGCAGTTCTTC. Translation gives CATSRVGGSYNEQFF.

CDR3 DNA sequence: TGTGCCAGCAGTTCCGGGACAGGGGGCGTCAATGAGCAGTTCTTC. Encoded protein: CASSSGTGGVNEQFF. This chain connects TRBV7-3 to TRBJ2-1; 12 bases match TRBD1. Trimming removed 6 bases from V and 6 bases from J; junction bases left unmatched: 6. Germline V gene lookup returns CDR1 SGHTA and CDR2 FQGTGA. The CDR3 contains 15 residues.

The genes are TRBV5-4 and TRBJ1-3; the D gene is possibly TRBD1 (5 bases). The germline V gene encodes CDR1 SGHNT and CDR2 YYREEE (reference sequence). With 0 bases removed from V and 7 bases from J, the gap between germline ends came to 17 bases. There are 16 residues in the CDR3. CDR3 loop: CASSLGTRRGDNTIYF. CDR3 nucleotides: TGTGCCAGCAGCTTGGGGACACGGCGCGGGGATAACACCATATATTTT.

The rearrangement joins TRBV7-2 to TRBJ1-1; D uncertain. CDR3 length equals 13 residues. The germline gives CDR1 SGHTA, CDR2 FQGNSA. V was shortened by 2 bases and J by 6 bases, with 10 bases between the two germline ends. CDR3 loop: CASSLLWSAEAFF. CDR3 bases: TGTGCCAGCAGCTTACTATGGTCTGCTGAAGCTTTCTTT.

V usage is TRBV6-2 or TRBV6-3 and J usage is TRBJ2-2, with 13 bases aligning to TRBD2. The CDR3 totals 17 residues. Germline CDR1 and CDR2: MNHEY and SVGEGT. V was pared by 4 bases and J by 8 bases, with 10 bases of the junction left unmatched. This CDR3 is CASSSLGLAGVNGELFF. CDR3 in DNA: TGTGCCAGCAGTTCCCTCGGACTAGCGGGGGTCAATGGGGAGCTGTTTTTT.

The genes are TRBV19 and TRBJ2-7, with 15 positions matching TRBD2. Germline CDR1 and CDR2: LNHDA and SQIVND (reference sequence). Trimming took 3 bases from V and 3 from J; bases not matched to a gene: 9. The CDR3 has 18 residues. CDR3 loop: CASSITGLAGGPYYEQYF. CDR3 DNA sequence: TGTGCCAGTAGTATTACGGGACTAGCGGGGGGACCCTACTACGAGCAGTACTTC. Using reference TRBV19 and TRBJ2-7 for the parts outside the CDR3, the full variable domain is DGGITQSPKYLFRKEGQNVTLSCEQNLNHDAMYWYRQDPGQGLRLIYYSQIVNDFQKGDIAEGYSVSREKKESFPLTVTSAQKNPTAFYLCASSITGLAGGPYYEQYFGPGTRLTVT.

The rearrangement uses TRBV24-1 and TRBJ1-1; D is perhaps TRBD1 (6 bases). This CDR3 is 15 amino acids long. Per the germline V gene, CDR1 is KGHDR and CDR2 is SFDVKD. Between the trimmed V and J ends, which lost 1 base and 4 bases, there was a span of 12 bases. The CDR3 DNA follows: TGTGCCACCAGTGATTTTACAGGGATGGCCACTGAAGCTTTCTTT. The encoded protein is CATSDFTGMATEAFF.

The chain carries TRBV18 and TRBJ2-7; TRBD1 matches at 8 bases. V shed 6 bases, J shed 6 bases, and the junction held 10 bases outside the gene matches. This CDR3 is built from 14 residues. Germline V gene lookup returns CDR1 KGHSH and CDR2 LQKENI. CDR3: CASSPDRAASEQYF. CDR3 sequence (DNA): TGTGCCAGCTCCCCGGACAGGGCTGCTAGCGAGCAGTACTTC. Together with reference TRBV18 and TRBJ2-7, the CDR3 gives the full variable domain: NAGVMQNPRHLVRRRGQEARLRCSPMKGHSHVYWYRQLPEEGLKFMVYLQKENIIDESGMPKERFSAEFPKEGPSILRIQQVVRGDSAAYFCASSPDRAASEQYFGPGTRLTVT.

The J gene is TRBJ2-7, the V gene TRBV28, with D possibly TRBD1 on 6 matching bases. Germline V gives CDR1 MDHEN, CDR2 SYDVKM. The CDR3 runs to 14 residues. Trimming took 6 bases from V and 2 from J, leaving 14 bases between them. The CDR3 is CASSLGHLAYEQYF. As DNA, the CDR3 is TGTGCCAGCAGCCTGGGACACCTGGCCTACGAGCAGTACTTC.

The chain is built from TRBV3-1 (or the pseudogene TRBV3-2) and TRBJ2-7; 13 bases align to TRBD2. The germline gives CDR1 LGHDT, CDR2 YNNKEL (reference sequence). The junction had 1 base not matched to a gene; V was cut back by 5 bases and J by 3 bases. The CDR3 extends over 14 amino acids. The CDR3 bases are TGTGCCAGCAGCGGACTAGCGGGGGTCTACGAGCAGTACTTC. Translated: CASSGLAGVYEQYF.

The rearrangement links TRBV5-5 to TRBJ1-5; TRBD1 aligns across 8 bases. CDR3 size: 15 residues. J gave up 5 bases and V 4 bases, and 8 bases lay outside the gene matches. CDR1 SGHKS and CDR2 YYEKEE come from the germline V gene (reference sequence). This CDR3 reads CASSQGTGRDQPQHF. The CDR3 DNA follows: TGTGCCAGCAGCCAGGGGACAGGACGGGATCAGCCCCAGCATTTT.